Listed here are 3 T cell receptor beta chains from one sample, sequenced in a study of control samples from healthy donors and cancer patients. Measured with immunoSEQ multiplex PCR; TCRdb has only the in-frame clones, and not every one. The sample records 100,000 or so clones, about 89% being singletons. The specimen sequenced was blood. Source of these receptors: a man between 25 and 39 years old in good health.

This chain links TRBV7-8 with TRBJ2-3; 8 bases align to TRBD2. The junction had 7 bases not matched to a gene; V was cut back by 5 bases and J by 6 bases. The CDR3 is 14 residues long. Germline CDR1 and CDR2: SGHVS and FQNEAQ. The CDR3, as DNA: TGTGCCAGCAGCCCACGGGGGGGTTCCGATACGCAGTATTTT. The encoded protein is CASSPRGGSDTQYF.

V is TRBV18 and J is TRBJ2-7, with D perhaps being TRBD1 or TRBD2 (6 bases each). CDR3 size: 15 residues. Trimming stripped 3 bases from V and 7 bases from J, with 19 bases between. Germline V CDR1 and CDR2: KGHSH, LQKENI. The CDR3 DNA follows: TGTGCCAGCTCACCTGGAGGGGGATCTGTGAGGGAGCAGTACTTC. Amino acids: CASSPGGGSVREQYF.

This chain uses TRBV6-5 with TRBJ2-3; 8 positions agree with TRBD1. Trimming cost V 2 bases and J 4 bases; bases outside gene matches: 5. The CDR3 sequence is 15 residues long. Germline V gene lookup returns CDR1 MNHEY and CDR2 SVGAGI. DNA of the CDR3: TGTGCCAGCAGTTACGTAGGACAGGGTTCAGATACGCAGTATTTT. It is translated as CASSYVGQGSDTQYF.